This T cell receptor (beta chain) was obtained from a study of T cell responses to AZD1222 COVID-19 vaccine. Overall study findings and caveats: Dominant at 160-218 and 743-854, vaccine-associated CD4 TCRs also spanned spike. Donors skewed white British and female; clonal diversity was possibly underestimated.

A single count supports this clone. Antigen specificity is unknown. Profiled with immunoSEQ multiplex PCR; TCRdb holds only in-frame clones, not every one. The sample lists about 200,000 clones, roughly 94% occurring once. The CDR3 consists of 13 residues. CDR1 is SGDLS and CDR2 is YYNGEE in the germline V gene. The germline V and J ends were trimmed by 0 bases and 6 bases, with 10 bases remaining between them. The chain joins TRBV9 to TRBJ2-7; D is ambiguous. This sample comprised peripheral blood, obtained 28 days after the second dose of the MenACWY control vaccine. This sequence originates from an adult who received the MenACWY meningococcal vaccine as a control. CDR3 sequence: CASSVEASGEQYF. In DNA, the CDR3 is TGTGCCAGCAGCGTAGAAGCATCGGGCGAGCAGTACTTC. The full variable domain, with the rest looked up from reference TRBV9 and TRBJ2-7, is DSGVTQTPKHLITATGQRVTLRCSPRSGDLSVYWYQQSLDQGLQFLIQYYNGEERAKGNILERFSAQQFPDLHSELNLSSLELGDSALYFCASSVEASGEQYFGPGTRLTVT.